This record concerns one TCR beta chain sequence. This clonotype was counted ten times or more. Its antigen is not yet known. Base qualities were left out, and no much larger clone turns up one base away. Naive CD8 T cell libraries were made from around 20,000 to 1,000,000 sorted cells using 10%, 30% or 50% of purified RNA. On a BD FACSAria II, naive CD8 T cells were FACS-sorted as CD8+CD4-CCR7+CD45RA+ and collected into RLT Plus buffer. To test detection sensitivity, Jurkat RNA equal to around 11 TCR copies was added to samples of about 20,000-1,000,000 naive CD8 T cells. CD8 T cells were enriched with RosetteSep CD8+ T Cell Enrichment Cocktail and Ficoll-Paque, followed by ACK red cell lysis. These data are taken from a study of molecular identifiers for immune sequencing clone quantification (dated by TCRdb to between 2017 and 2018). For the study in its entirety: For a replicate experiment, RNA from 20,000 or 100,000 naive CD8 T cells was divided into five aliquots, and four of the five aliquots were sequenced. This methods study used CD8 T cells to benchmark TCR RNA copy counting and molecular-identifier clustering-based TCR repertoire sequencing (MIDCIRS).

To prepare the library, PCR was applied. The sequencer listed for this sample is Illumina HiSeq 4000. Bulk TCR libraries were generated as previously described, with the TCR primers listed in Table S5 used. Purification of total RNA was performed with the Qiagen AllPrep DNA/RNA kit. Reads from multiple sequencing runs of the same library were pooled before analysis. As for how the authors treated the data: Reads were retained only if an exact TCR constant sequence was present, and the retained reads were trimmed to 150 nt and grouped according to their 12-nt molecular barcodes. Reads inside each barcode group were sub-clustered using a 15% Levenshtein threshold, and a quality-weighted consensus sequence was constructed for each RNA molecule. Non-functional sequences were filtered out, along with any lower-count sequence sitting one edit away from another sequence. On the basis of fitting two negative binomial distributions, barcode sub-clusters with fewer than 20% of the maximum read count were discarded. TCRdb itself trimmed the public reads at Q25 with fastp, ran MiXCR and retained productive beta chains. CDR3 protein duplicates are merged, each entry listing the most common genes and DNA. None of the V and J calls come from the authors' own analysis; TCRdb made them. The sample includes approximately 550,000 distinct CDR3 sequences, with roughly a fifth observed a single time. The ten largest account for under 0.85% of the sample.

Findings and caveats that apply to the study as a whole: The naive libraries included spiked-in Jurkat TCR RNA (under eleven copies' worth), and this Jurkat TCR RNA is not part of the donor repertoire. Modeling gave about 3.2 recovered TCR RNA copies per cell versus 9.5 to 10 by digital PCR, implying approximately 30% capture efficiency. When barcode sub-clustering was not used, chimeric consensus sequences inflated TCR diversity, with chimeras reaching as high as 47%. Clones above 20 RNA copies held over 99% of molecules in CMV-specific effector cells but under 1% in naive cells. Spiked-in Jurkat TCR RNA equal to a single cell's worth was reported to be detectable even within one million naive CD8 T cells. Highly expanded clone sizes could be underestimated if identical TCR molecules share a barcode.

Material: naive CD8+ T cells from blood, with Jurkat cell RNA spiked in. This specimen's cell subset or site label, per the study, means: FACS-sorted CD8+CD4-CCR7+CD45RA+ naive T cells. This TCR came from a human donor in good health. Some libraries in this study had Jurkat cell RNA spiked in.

CDR3 loop: CASSLNQETQYF. DNA sequence: TGCGCCAGCAGCTTGAACCAAGAGACCCAGTACTTC. The receptor chain draws on TRBV5-1 and TRBJ2-5; the D gene remains uncertain. CDR1 SGHRS and CDR2 YFSETQ are derived from the germline V gene. The V end loses 1 base and the J end loses 0 bases, and a stretch of 1 base separates them. The CDR3 starts with the cysteine, ends with the phenylalanine, and has 12 residues. The retained sequence is limited to the CDR3, 36 bases, with the frame set at the first base.